Below, 27 T cell receptor beta chains from the same sample are listed, as sequenced in a study of CD8 T cells in Susac syndrome. cDNA came from roughly 0.5 to 1 ug RNA primed by random hexamers. TCRdb redid the calling of the immunoSEQ multiplex PCR reads with MiXCR, one entry per CDR3 protein. The table shows some 180,000 distinct CDR3 sequences, with 90% to 95% occurring only once. Material: CD4+ T cells from PBMCs. The source of these receptors is a human donor with Susac syndrome.

The J gene is TRBJ2-7, the V gene TRBV30; TRBD1 aligns across 7 bases. V gave up 2 bases and J gave up 3 bases; unmatched junction bases: 7. The CDR3 runs 14 residues. Germline loops: CDR1 GTSNPN, CDR2 SVGIG (reference sequence). In DNA, the CDR3 is TGTGCCTGGAGTAGATGGACAGGCGGCTACGAGCAGTACTTC. Encoded protein: CAWSRWTGGYEQYF.

The V gene is TRBV19, the J gene TRBJ1-5; 9 bases align to TRBD1. Germline V CDR1 and CDR2: LNHDA, SQIVND (reference sequence). The CDR3 has 16 amino acids. J gave up 6 bases and V 6 bases, and 12 bases lay outside the gene matches. The CDR3 DNA sequence: TGTGCCAGTAGCGGTACGGGACAGGGTGATCGTCAGCCCCAGCATTTT. Protein sequence: CASSGTGQGDRQPQHF. Based on the CDR3 plus reference TRBV19 and TRBJ1-5, the full variable domain is DGGITQSPKYLFRKEGQNVTLSCEQNLNHDAMYWYRQDPGQGLRLIYYSQIVNDFQKGDIAEGYSVSREKKESFPLTVTSAQKNPTAFYLCASSGTGQGDRQPQHFGDGTRLSIL.

The chain combines TRBV3-1 with TRBJ1-1, with unresolved D. The CDR3 loop spans 13 amino acids. Trimming removed 5 bases at V and 1 base at J, with 8 bases between. Per the germline V gene, CDR1 is LGHDT and CDR2 is YNNKEL (reference sequence). The CDR3 DNA reads as TGTGCCAGCAGCTCACAACCGAACACTGAAGCTTTCTTT. Protein: CASSSQPNTEAFF.

The chain uses TRBV30 and TRBJ1-2, with D possibly matching TRBD1 (5 bases). This CDR3 contains 14 residues. The V end was cut by 3 bases, the J end by 0 bases, with 11 bases between. The germline gives CDR1 GTSNPN, CDR2 SVGIG (reference sequence). The CDR3 nucleotides are TGTGCCTGGAGGGGGGACGTGGCTAACTATGGCTACACCTTC. Translating it yields CAWRGDVANYGYTF.

The genes are TRBV6-5 and TRBJ2-2; TRBD1 aligns across 7 bases. V shed 6 bases and J 0 bases; nucleotides not matched to a gene: 4. Germline V CDR1 and CDR2: MNHEY, SVGAGI. This CDR3 comprises 15 residues. As DNA, the CDR3 is TGTGCCAGCAGCCGGGGACAGACGAACACCGGGGAGCTGTTTTTT. As protein: CASSRGQTNTGELFF.

The chain recombines TRBV2 with TRBJ2-3, with 9 bases matching TRBD1. The CDR3 length is 13 residues. The germline gives CDR1 SNHLY, CDR2 FYNNEI. The J segment lost 6 bases and the V segment lost 4 bases, leaving 2 bases of the junction unmatched. CDR3 amino acids: CASSGDRADTQYF. CDR3 bases: TGTGCCAGCAGTGGGGACAGGGCGGATACGCAGTATTTT.

CDR3 coding DNA: TGTGCCAGCAGCTTCACCGACACCGGGAGGGACACCTTC. Translated: CASSFTDTGRDTF. The chain links TRBV5-4 to TRBJ1-2; no clear D gene. V was shortened by 2 bases and J by 12 bases, with 17 bases between the two germline ends. This CDR3 comprises 13 residues. The germline CDR1 and CDR2 sequences are SGHNT and YYREEE (reference sequence).

This clonotype was recorded once. The chain is built from TRBV15 and TRBJ2-4, with D possibly being TRBD1 (5 bases). V shed 1 base and J shed 9 bases, with 16 bases lying between them. CDR3 size: 15 residues. Germline V gene lookup returns CDR1 LNHNV and CDR2 YYDKDF (reference sequence). The CDR3 coding sequence is TGTGCCACCAGCAGAGCTTTCCAGGGCATGGGCATTCAGTACTTC. It yields the protein CATSRAFQGMGIQYF.

CDR3 loop: CASSRSGVRGEAFF. As DNA, the CDR3 is TGTGCCAGCTCACGATCAGGGGTTCGCGGTGAAGCTTTCTTT. The rearrangement joins TRBV18 to TRBJ1-1, with a weak D call TRBD1 (6 bases). This CDR3 has 14 residues. V lost 4 bases, J lost 7 bases, and 16 bases lay in between. Germline V gene data show CDR1 as KGHSH and CDR2 as LQKENI.

The chain has TRBV12-5 and TRBJ2-5, with TRBD1 matching over 8 bases. The V gene end was trimmed by 3 bases and the J gene end by 2 bases; junction bases not matched to a gene: 8. CDR3 length equals 16 residues. The germline CDR1 and CDR2 sequences are LGHNT and FRNRAP. CDR3 DNA: TGTGCTAGTGGTTTAATCCCCGGACAGGGACAAGAGACCCAGTACTTC. Translated, it gives CASGLIPGQGQETQYF. Variable domain in full (rest from reference TRBV12-5 and TRBJ2-5): DARVTQTPRHKVTEMGQEVTMRCQPILGHNTVFWYRQTMMQGLELLAYFRNRAPLDDSGMPKDRFSAEMPDATLATLKIQPSEPRDSAVYFCASGLIPGQGQETQYFGPGTRLLVL.

This clonotype was found once. The chain links TRBV30 to TRBJ2-7; perhaps TRBD1 as D (6 bases). Germline values: CDR1 GTSNPN, CDR2 SVGIG (reference sequence). This CDR3 region has 15 residues. V lost 2 bases, J lost 4 bases, and 18 bases lay in between. This chain's CDR3 is CAWSPPDRFPYEQYF. The CDR3 coding sequence is TGTGCCTGGAGTCCTCCTGACAGGTTTCCTTACGAGCAGTACTTC.

The V call is TRBV28, the J call TRBJ2-3; perhaps TRBD2 as D (5 bases). The CDR3 has 13 amino acids. Per germline, CDR1 MDHEN and CDR2 SYDVKM. The V end lost 5 bases, the J end lost 5 bases, and 11 bases lay between the germline ends. CDR3 loop: CASSILAVDTQYF. The CDR3 DNA reads as TGTGCCAGCAGTATTCTAGCTGTAGATACGCAGTATTTT.

The rearrangement links TRBV20-1 to TRBJ2-3, with 10 bases aligning to TRBD1. The germline V gene encodes CDR1 DFQATT and CDR2 SNEGSKA (reference sequence). The length of the CDR3 is 14 residues. V trimming: 6 bases; J trimming: 1 base; junction bases outside the gene matches: 4. This CDR3 reads CSATGTGGTDTQYF. In DNA form, the CDR3 reads TGCAGTGCGACCGGGACAGGGGGCACAGATACGCAGTATTTT.

The chain employs TRBV28 and TRBJ2-5; no definite D call. Germline CDR1 and CDR2: MDHEN and SYDVKM. Trimming removed 5 bases at V and 4 bases at J, with 8 bases between. CDR3 length: 12 residues. The CDR3 loop reads CASSRNRETQYF. For the CDR3, the DNA is TGTGCCAGCAGTCGAAATCGAGAGACCCAGTACTTC.

This clonotype was seen a handful of times. V is TRBV27 and J is TRBJ2-7, with D maybe TRBD1 (5 bases). CDR3 length equals 13 residues. Germline V gene lookup returns CDR1 MNHEY and CDR2 SMNVEV (reference sequence). The V end was cut by 6 bases, the J end by 2 bases, with 11 bases between. Here the CDR3 reads CASSPSGPYEQYF. The CDR3 region has the DNA TGTGCCAGCAGCCCCTCAGGGCCCTACGAGCAGTACTTC.

For the CDR3, the DNA is TGCAGTGCTAGACGGGGGAGGGATGAGCAGTTCTTC. Protein sequence: CSARRGRDEQFF. The chain combines TRBV20-1 with TRBJ2-1; 7 nucleotides agree with TRBD2. The CDR3 runs 12 residues. Germline CDR1 and CDR2: DFQATT and SNEGSKA (reference sequence). V dropped 2 bases and J dropped 8; count of bases not matched to a gene: 3.

This chain links TRBV20-1 with TRBJ2-3; a possible D gene is TRBD2 (5 bases). Deletions cut 5 bases from V and 6 bases from J, with 24 bases between. The CDR3 contains 16 residues. Germline V gene sequence: CDR1 DFQATT, CDR2 SNEGSKA (reference sequence). The DNA of the CDR3 is TGCAGTGCTCTTTCTCCGGGATCGCAGGTCATGGATACGCAGTATTTT. It encodes CSALSPGSQVMDTQYF.

Here the CDR3 reads CATITTGNTEAFF. The CDR3, as DNA: TGTGCCACCATAACGACAGGGAACACTGAAGCTTTCTTT. This chain links TRBV7-9 with TRBJ1-1; D may be TRBD1 (6 bases). Trimming shortened V by 10 bases and J by 1 base, and 13 bases separated the two germline ends. Looked up from germline, CDR1 is SEHNR and CDR2 is FQNEAQ (reference sequence). This CDR3 is built from 13 residues. The entire variable domain, with the rest obtained from reference TRBV7-9 and TRBJ1-1, is as follows: DTGVSQNPRHKITKRGQNVTFRCDPISEHNRLYWYRQTLGQGPEFLTYFQNEAQLEKSRLLSDRFSAERPKGSFSTLEIQRTEQGDSAMYLCATITTGNTEAFFGQGTRLTVV.

The chain combines TRBV6-5 with TRBJ1-3; D is ambiguous. The CDR3 is made up of 16 amino acids. V was trimmed by 2 bases and J by 0 bases, leaving 11 bases between them. The germline V gene has CDR1 MNHEY and CDR2 SVGAGI. The chain's CDR3 is CASSYAQPSSGNTIYF. The CDR3 DNA reads TGTGCCAGCAGTTACGCCCAGCCGTCCTCTGGAAACACCATATATTTT.

V usage is TRBV20-1 and J usage is TRBJ2-5; 9 bases line up with TRBD2. There are 14 residues in the CDR3. Trimming at V came to 3 bases and at J to 4 bases, leaving 6 bases not matched to a gene. Per germline, CDR1 DFQATT and CDR2 SNEGSKA (reference sequence). The CDR3 DNA follows: TGCAGTGCTAGGGCGGCGGGGGGGCGAGAGACCCAGTACTTC. This sequence encodes CSARAAGGRETQYF.

The CDR3 region has the DNA TGTGCTAGTGGTTTGGTACTCGGGGGGTGGGGAGAGACCCAGTACTTC. Residues: CASGLVLGGWGETQYF. V and J are TRBV12-5 and TRBJ2-5; TRBD2 aligns across 7 bases. CDR3 length: 16 amino acids. The V gene's germline CDR1 is LGHNT and CDR2 FRNRAP. The trim removed 0 bases at V and 4 bases at J, leaving 8 bases unmatched.

The chain is built from TRBV4-2 and TRBJ2-6, with no clear D. Trimming left V 0 bases short and J 0 bases short, with 6 bases between. Germline V lookup: CDR1 LGHNA, CDR2 YNFKEQ. This CDR3 comprises 16 residues. The CDR3 is CASSQDPHSGANVLTF. The CDR3 nucleotides read TGTGCCAGCAGCCAAGATCCCCACTCTGGGGCCAACGTCCTGACTTTC.

The chain employs TRBV7-8 and TRBJ2-7, with 7 bases lining up with TRBD1. Trimming took 0 bases from V and 2 from J; bases not matched to a gene: 7. CDR3 size: 16 residues. Germline V CDR1 and CDR2: SGHVS, FQNEAQ. The CDR3 nucleotides read TGTGCCAGCAGCTTAGCAGCGGACAGGAGTACCTACGAGCAGTACTTC. Amino acids: CASSLAADRSTYEQYF. The full variable domain, with the rest looked up from reference TRBV7-8 and TRBJ2-7, is GAGVSQSPRYKVAKRGQDVALRCDPISGHVSLFWYQQALGQGPEFLTYFQNEAQLDKSGLPSDRFFAERPEGSVSTLKIQRTQQEDSAVYLCASSLAADRSTYEQYFGPGTRLTVT.

The chain combines TRBV2 with TRBJ1-4, with D perhaps matching TRBD1 (5 bases). The CDR3 contains 15 residues. V was shortened by 5 bases and J by 5 bases, with 15 bases between the two germline ends. The germline CDR1 and CDR2 sequences are SNHLY and FYNNEI. This chain's CDR3 is CASSQNRGGNEKLFF. The CDR3 nucleotides are TGTGCCAGCAGTCAAAACCGGGGCGGCAATGAAAAACTGTTTTTT.

This chain connects TRBV29-1 to TRBJ2-2, with 7 bases identical to TRBD1. The CDR3 has 15 residues. From germline, CDR1 is SQVTM and CDR2 ANQGSEA. V lost 2 bases and J lost 6; bases outside the gene matches: 9. The CDR3 protein is CSVERQGGLPGELFF. The CDR3 DNA sequence: TGCAGCGTTGAACGACAGGGTGGACTCCCCGGGGAGCTGTTTTTT.

The chain employs TRBV20-1 and TRBJ1-1; TRBD1 aligns across 7 bases. This CDR3 is built from 13 residues. V lost 4 bases to trimming and J lost 0 bases; unmatched junction nucleotides: 2. Germline V gene data show CDR1 as DFQATT and CDR2 as SNEGSKA (reference sequence). The CDR3 region is CSATTGMNTEAFF. CDR3 sequence (DNA): TGCAGTGCTACGACAGGGATGAACACTGAAGCTTTCTTT.

The chain employs TRBV29-1 and TRBJ2-6; D gene unclear. From germline, CDR1 is SQVTM and CDR2 ANQGSEA. V shed 6 bases and J shed 4 bases, with 10 bases lying between them. The CDR3 spans 13 residues. This CDR3 reads CSVSRVGANVLTF. As DNA, the CDR3 is TGCAGCGTGAGCCGGGTCGGGGCCAACGTCCTGACTTTC.